The 14 T cell receptor beta chains listed next were all sequenced from one sample in a study of blood T cell repertoires in COVID-19. The assay was immunoSEQ multiplex PCR, and TCRdb's table has in-frame clones only and misses some. The sample contains about 37,000 clones, around 86% of which appear only once. Specimen: peripheral blood. These TCRs come from a human donor in a cohort sampled during active COVID-19.

The chain recombines TRBV10-1 with TRBJ2-2; weak D call: TRBD1 (7 bases). V dropped 3 bases and J dropped 5 bases, with 10 bases sitting between them. The germline V gene has CDR1 WNHNN and CDR2 SYGVQD (reference sequence). The CDR3 is 14 amino acids. Here the CDR3 DNA reads TGCGCCAGCAGTGACAGGGGGGAAACCGGGGAGCTGTTTTTT. It encodes CASSDRGETGELFF.

A single count supports this clone. The chain links TRBV5-1 to TRBJ1-5, with TRBD1 as a possible D gene (6 bases). This CDR3 has 16 residues. The germline gives CDR1 SGHRS, CDR2 YFSETQ. Trimming took off 0 bases at V and 7 bases at J, with 17 bases between the two ends. CDR3 DNA sequence: TGCGCCAGCAGCTTGGGGGCGGGGGGCGGAGGGCAGCCCCAGCATTTT. Translation gives CASSLGAGGGGQPQHF.

The chain couples TRBV6-5 to TRBJ2-2; D not resolved. Between the trimmed V and J ends, which lost 4 bases and 1 base, there was a span of 10 bases. The CDR3 has 15 residues. CDR1 and CDR2 from the germline V gene are MNHEY and SVGAGI. CDR3 residues: CASSFRQVNTGELFF. CDR3 sequence (DNA): TGTGCCAGCAGTTTTCGGCAGGTGAACACCGGGGAGCTGTTTTTT.

This chain links TRBV5-1 with TRBJ2-7; tentatively, D is TRBD1 (6 bases). Trimming left V 4 bases short and J 6 bases short, with 20 bases between. Germline V gene sequence: CDR1 SGHRS, CDR2 YFSETQ. This CDR3 has 15 amino acids. The chain's CDR3 is CASSPLAGTQREQYF. CDR3 DNA: TGCGCCAGCAGCCCTCTGGCTGGGACACAGCGCGAGCAGTACTTC.

The gene calls are TRBV30 and TRBJ2-7; 9 bases are a match to TRBD2. The ends lost 2 bases at V and 3 bases at J; junction bases unmatched: 2. Germline values: CDR1 GTSNPN, CDR2 SVGIG (reference sequence). The CDR3 extends over 13 amino acids. The CDR3: CAWSTAGGYEQYF. The CDR3 nucleotides are TGTGCCTGGAGTACAGCGGGAGGCTACGAGCAGTACTTC.

This clone is medium-sized. The genes are TRBV10-1 and TRBJ2-7; no clear D gene. The length of the CDR3 is 14 residues. From germline, CDR1 is WNHNN and CDR2 SYGVQD (reference sequence). V was cut by 4 bases and J by 0 bases, with 10 bases left in between. The CDR3 sequence: CASSGATTSYEQYF. The CDR3 DNA reads TGCGCCAGCAGTGGAGCTACCACCTCCTACGAGCAGTACTTC.

The rearrangement links TRBV6-5 to TRBJ1-1, with D possibly matching TRBD1 (6 bases). This CDR3 contains 16 residues. The germline gives CDR1 MNHEY, CDR2 SVGAGI. V gave up 0 bases and J gave up 5 bases, with 16 bases separating them. CDR3 in DNA: TGTGCCAGCAGTTACTCCCAGACGCGGGGGCTGACTGAAGCTTTCTTT. Translating gives CASSYSQTRGLTEAFF.

J is TRBJ2-5 and V is TRBV7-9; D remains ambiguous. The CDR3 totals 12 residues. Germline lookup yields CDR1 SEHNR and CDR2 FQNEAQ (reference sequence). The germline V and J ends were trimmed by 5 bases and 2 bases, with 6 bases remaining between them. CDR3 protein: CASSQIQETQYF. The CDR3 bases are TGTGCCAGCAGCCAGATACAAGAGACCCAGTACTTC.

The chain is built from TRBV9 and TRBJ2-1, with D possibly being TRBD2 (6 bases). Trimming took off 4 bases at V and 4 bases at J, with 15 bases between the two ends. The germline V gene encodes CDR1 SGDLS and CDR2 YYNGEE. This CDR3 comprises 15 residues. The CDR3 sequence: CASSPRSGTYNEQFF. The CDR3 DNA sequence: TGTGCCAGCAGCCCTCGGTCGGGGACTTACAATGAGCAGTTCTTC. Together with reference TRBV9 and TRBJ2-1, the CDR3 gives the full variable domain: DSGVTQTPKHLITATGQRVTLRCSPRSGDLSVYWYQQSLDQGLQFLIQYYNGEERAKGNILERFSAQQFPDLHSELNLSSLELGDSALYFCASSPRSGTYNEQFFGPGTRLTVL.

This clone is a singleton in its sample. CDR3 in amino acids: CASSSPRWQRERNEQFF. The CDR3 bases are TGTGCCAGCAGTTCCCCGCGGTGGCAGCGGGAGAGGAATGAGCAGTTCTTC. This rearrangement joins TRBV6-2 or TRBV6-3 to TRBJ2-1; 8 nucleotides agree with TRBD2. CDR1 and CDR2 from the germline V gene are MNHEY and SVGEGT. V lost 4 bases, J lost 7 bases, and 15 bases stayed unmatched. This CDR3 spans 17 amino acids.

The chain couples TRBV19 to TRBJ2-5, with 10 bases identical to TRBD2. CDR3 length: 14 residues. Trimming at V came to 9 bases and at J to 5 bases, leaving 9 bases not matched to a gene. Germline V CDR1 and CDR2: LNHDA, SQIVND (reference sequence). CDR3 nucleotides: TGTGCCAGCGCTAGCGGGGGCCTGGGGGAGACCCAGTACTTC. It is translated as CASASGGLGETQYF.

The rearrangement links TRBV12-3 or TRBV12-4 to TRBJ2-7, with 7 bases fitting TRBD1. The ends lost 5 bases at V and 4 bases at J; junction bases unmatched: 5. The CDR3 sequence is 13 residues long. The DNA for the CDR3 is TGTGCCAGCAGTAAACTACAGGGGTACGAGCAGTACTTC. Protein product: CASSKLQGYEQYF.

This chain uses TRBV4-2 with TRBJ1-4, with D unclear. The germline gives CDR1 LGHNA, CDR2 YNFKEQ. V lost 1 base and J 7 bases, leaving 7 bases between the germline ends. The CDR3 extends over 13 amino acids. CDR3 nucleotide sequence: TGTGCCAGCAGCCAAGGCGGAGGTGAAAAACTGTTTTTT. Protein sequence: CASSQGGGEKLFF.

The chain combines TRBV7-2 with TRBJ2-6; D remains unclear. The germline V gene encodes CDR1 SGHTA and CDR2 FQGNSA. The germline V and J ends were trimmed by 8 bases and 4 bases, with 21 bases remaining between them. This CDR3 is 17 amino acids long. The CDR3 reads CASGTIARTPGANVLTF. The CDR3, as DNA: TGTGCCAGCGGAACTATCGCTAGAACCCCCGGGGCCAACGTCCTGACTTTC.